Each of the 12 T cell receptor beta chains below was sequenced from the same sample in a study of T cells expressing NK-cell markers. After re-calling the 5' RACE reads, TCRdb lists one entry per CDR3 protein, DNA absent. The listing contains about 460,000 distinct CDR3 sequences. The sequencing input was blood T cells: a sorted CD56 or NKG2C T cell subset, CD4+ or CD8+ T cells, or bulk PBMC T cells (not recorded which). The receptors here all came from a woman aged 45-65 years in good health.

The V call is TRBV20-1, the J call TRBJ2-3; TCRdb returns TRBD1, unconfirmable since there is no DNA. The CDR3 is made up of 18 amino acids. Germline assignment: CDR1 DFQATT and CDR2 SNEGSKA (reference sequence). CDR3 protein: CSALRKGLGPSSTDTQYF.

The V call is TRBV5-1, the J call TRBJ1-2. Germline CDR1 and CDR2: SGHRS and YFSETQ. The CDR3 totals 14 residues. CDR3 in amino acids: CASSLGWQSDGYTF.

The chain combines TRBV20-1 with TRBJ2-7; TCRdb's D gene call, TRBD1, goes unchecked for lack of DNA. The CDR3 is 14 amino acids. Germline CDR1 DFQATT, CDR2 SNEGSKA (reference sequence). CDR3 in amino acids: CSAREGTPSWGQYF.

The chain links TRBV24-1 to TRBJ2-1; TCRdb outputs TRBD1, but without DNA this stays unchecked. The germline V gene has CDR1 KGHDR and CDR2 SFDVKD. This CDR3 has 16 amino acids. CDR3: CATSDDRGFNYNEQFF.

The chain joins TRBV20-1 to TRBJ2-4. Germline CDR1 DFQATT, CDR2 SNEGSKA (reference sequence). CDR3 size: 11 residues. The CDR3 here is CSARSGIIQYF.

Here the CDR3 reads CASSPLTSTDTQYF. The chain combines TRBV11-3 with TRBJ2-3. The CDR3 extends over 14 amino acids. CDR1 and CDR2 (germline): SGHNT, YENEEA.

The chain joins TRBV12-3 or TRBV12-4 to TRBJ2-1. This CDR3 region has 16 residues. The CDR3 protein is CASRGSAERTYNEQFF.

The rearrangement uses TRBV7-8 and TRBJ2-3; TCRdb designates TRBD2, a call that cannot be tested without DNA. The CDR3 loop spans 16 amino acids. Per germline, CDR1 SGHVS and CDR2 FQNEAQ. The CDR3 here is CASSLAVAGRGDTQYF.

The J gene is TRBJ2-4, the V gene TRBV6-5. The CDR3 loop spans 15 amino acids. Germline V CDR1 and CDR2: MNHEY, SVGAGI. The CDR3 loop reads CASSYRGGVKNIQYF.

V is TRBV18 and J is TRBJ2-5. CDR1 and CDR2 from the germline V gene are KGHSH and LQKENI. This CDR3 has 14 amino acids. CDR3 loop: CASSPGSKSETQYF.

This chain connects TRBV4-1 to TRBJ2-2; TCRdb picks TRBD2, but there is no DNA to check that call. Germline loops: CDR1 MGHRA, CDR2 YSYEKL. CDR3 length equals 16 residues. The CDR3 is CASSPSGRGNTGELFF.

This sequence joins TRBV20-1 and TRBJ2-1; TCRdb's D call, TRBD2, is unchecked because there is no DNA. The CDR3 spans 15 residues. Germline CDR1 reads DFQATT; CDR2 reads SNEGSKA (reference sequence). CDR3 amino acids: CSAPGGLAGSNEQFF.